In its sample, the clone carrying this T cell receptor beta chain was seen many times. Its cognate antigen is unknown. The data originate from a study of regulatory T cells in long-lasting Graves disease. Study-wide points: Favored gene segments in persistent disease were TRBV28, TRBJ1-2 and TRBJ2-5. With approximately 2,500 shared public clonotypes, persistent patients exceeded new patients, who shared 966. Blood alone, not thyroid tissue, was studied.

Time point of the sample: newly diagnosed GD, antithyroid drugs for less than 3 months. The TCR library used RNA extracted from PBMCs. Trimming at V came to 4 bases and at J to 7 bases, leaving 11 bases not matched to a gene. CDR1 and CDR2 from the germline V gene are SGHKS and YYEKEE (reference sequence). The CDR3 is 15 residues long. HTBI primers from iRepertoire and Arm-PCR of CDR3 regions yielded the TCR beta libraries. TCRdb processed the multiplex PCR reads anew with MiXCR; each CDR3 protein has one entry. This table holds about 450,000 distinct CDR3 sequences, over 15% found once. This sample also appeared in a second study, on T cells in Graves' hyperthyroidism and ophthalmopathy. This second study says: Together with thyroid ultrasound, orbital computed tomography, serum thyroxine and TRAb, clinical symptoms were used for diagnoses.

The sample consisted of peripheral blood mononuclear cells (PBMCs), taken at new diagnosis, from a patient treated with antithyroid drugs. This clonotype originated in a woman aged 25 to 39 with Graves disease. The rearrangement uses TRBV5-5 and TRBJ1-1; 9 bases fit TRBD1. CDR3 bases: TGTGCCAGCAGCCGTCTCCGGGACAGGGATATTGAAGCTTTCTTT. Encoded protein: CASSRLRDRDIEAFF.